The 3 T cell receptor beta chains presented below share a single source sample, sequenced in a study of CD8+CD57+ T cells in acquired aplastic anemia. It was genomic DNA that served as the template for profiling TCR beta VDJ and CDR3. TCRdb recomputed calls from the reads with MiXCR, one row per CDR3 protein. The sample has nearly 60,000 distinct CDR3 sequences, roughly three fifths seen once. For sequencing, patients were chosen who had shown expansion of CD8+CD57+ cells by flow cytometry. Sequencing was carried out using sorted CD4+, CD8+, or CD8+CD57+ T cells (not recorded which) from PBMCs. These receptor sequences come from a human donor with aplastic anemia.

This rearrangement joins TRBV9 to TRBJ1-1; possible D gene TRBD1, 5 bases. Trimming pared 4 bases from V and 4 bases from J, leaving 14 bases between. Germline V lookup: CDR1 SGDLS, CDR2 YYNGEE. The CDR3 spans 14 residues. CDR3 DNA: TGTGCCAGCAGCCACCCCGGGGCCGGCACTGAAGCTTTCTTT. Translation gives CASSHPGAGTEAFF.

This clonotype showed up just once. The V call is TRBV10-3, the J call TRBJ2-1; 9 bases agree with TRBD2. Germline trimming cut 5 bases from V and 1 base from J; bases unmatched to any gene: 3. The CDR3 is 15 amino acids. Germline V gene sequence: CDR1 ENHRY, CDR2 SYGVKD. CDR3 DNA sequence: TGTGCCATCAGTATAGCGGGGGAGTCCTACAATGAGCAGTTCTTC. Its protein is CAISIAGESYNEQFF.

V gene TRBV20-1 combines with J gene TRBJ2-7; D is perhaps TRBD1 (5 bases). The CDR3 is made up of 12 amino acids. Trimming took off 2 bases at V and 3 bases at J, with 8 bases between the two ends. Germline V gene sequence: CDR1 DFQATT, CDR2 SNEGSKA (reference sequence). In DNA, the CDR3 is TGCAGTGCTAGACAGGGCGGCTACGAGCAGTACTTC. It yields the protein CSARQGGYEQYF.